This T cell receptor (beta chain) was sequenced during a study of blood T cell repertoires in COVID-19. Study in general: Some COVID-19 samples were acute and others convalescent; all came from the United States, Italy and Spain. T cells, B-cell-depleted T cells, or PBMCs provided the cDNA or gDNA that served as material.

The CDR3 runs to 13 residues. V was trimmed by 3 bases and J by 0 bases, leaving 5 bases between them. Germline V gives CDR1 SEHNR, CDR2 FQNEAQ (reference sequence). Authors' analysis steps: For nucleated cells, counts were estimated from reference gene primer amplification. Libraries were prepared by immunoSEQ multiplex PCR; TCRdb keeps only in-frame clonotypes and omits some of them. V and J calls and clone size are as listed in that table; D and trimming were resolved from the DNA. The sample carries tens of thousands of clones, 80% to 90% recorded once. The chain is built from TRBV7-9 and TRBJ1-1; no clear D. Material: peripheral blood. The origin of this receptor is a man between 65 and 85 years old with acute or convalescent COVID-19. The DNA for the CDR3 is TGTGCCAGCAGCTTTCAAATGAACACTGAAGCTTTCTTT. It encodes CASSFQMNTEAFF.